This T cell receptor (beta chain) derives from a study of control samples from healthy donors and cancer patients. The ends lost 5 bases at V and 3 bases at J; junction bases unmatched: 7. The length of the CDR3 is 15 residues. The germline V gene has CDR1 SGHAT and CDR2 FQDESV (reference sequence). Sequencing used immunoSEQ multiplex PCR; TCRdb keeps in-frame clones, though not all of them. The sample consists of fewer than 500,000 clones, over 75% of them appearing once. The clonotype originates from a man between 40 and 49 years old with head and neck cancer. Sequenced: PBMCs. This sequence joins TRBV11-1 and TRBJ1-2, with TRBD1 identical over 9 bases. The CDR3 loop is CASSTGTGPHYGYTF. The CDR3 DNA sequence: TGTGCCAGCAGCACCGGGACAGGGCCTCACTATGGCTACACCTTC. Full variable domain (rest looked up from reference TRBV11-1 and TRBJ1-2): EAEVAQSPRYKITEKSQAVAFWCDPISGHATLYWYRQILGQGPELLVQFQDESVVDDSQLPKDRFSAERLKGVDSTLKIQPAELGDSAMYLCASSTGTGPHYGYTFGSGTRLTVV.